This T cell receptor beta chain was sequenced during a study of cytomegalovirus exposure and HLA in healthy donors. Findings and limits, study-wide: Earlier analysis found most TCR beta V segments productive about 87% or about 30% of the time. With further analysis later on, most CMV-associated TCR beta chains appeared HLA-restricted.

CDR1 is LNHDA and CDR2 is SQIVND in the germline V gene (reference sequence). V was clipped by 4 bases and J by 8 bases; unmatched bases: 9. This CDR3 is 14 amino acids long. Donors consisted of healthy bone marrow donors. This clone was seen just once. The target antigen is unknown. PCR employed 60 Vbeta and 13 Jbeta primers. TCRdb's table, derived via immunoSEQ multiplex PCR, lists solely in-frame clones and lacks some. The repertoire has some 110,000 clones, approximately 16% of them found once; the top ten carry about 0.79%. The V gene is TRBV19, the J gene TRBJ1-2, with TRBD1 matching over 8 bases. The source of this sequence is a female donor in good health and CMV-seronegative. The material sequenced was PBMCs. CDR3 nucleotide sequence: TGTGCCAGTAGTAAAGGAGGACAGGGAGGAGGCTACACCTTC. Encoded protein: CASSKGGQGGGYTF. Full variable domain (outside the CDR3, taken from reference TRBV19 and TRBJ1-2): DGGITQSPKYLFRKEGQNVTLSCEQNLNHDAMYWYRQDPGQGLRLIYYSQIVNDFQKGDIAEGYSVSREKKESFPLTVTSAQKNPTAFYLCASSKGGQGGGYTFGSGTRLTVV.